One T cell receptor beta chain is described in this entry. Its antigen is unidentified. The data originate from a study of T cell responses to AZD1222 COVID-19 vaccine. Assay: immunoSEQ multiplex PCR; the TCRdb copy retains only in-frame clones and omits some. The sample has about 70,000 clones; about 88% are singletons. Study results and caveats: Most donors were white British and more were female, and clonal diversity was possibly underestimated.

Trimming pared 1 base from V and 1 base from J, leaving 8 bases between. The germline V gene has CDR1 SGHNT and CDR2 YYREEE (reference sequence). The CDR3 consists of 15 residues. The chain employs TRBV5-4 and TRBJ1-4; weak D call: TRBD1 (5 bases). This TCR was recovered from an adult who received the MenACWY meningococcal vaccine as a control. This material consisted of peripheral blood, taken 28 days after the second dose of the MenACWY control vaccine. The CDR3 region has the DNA TGTGCCAGCAGCTTGATGGGGGGAACTAATGAAAAACTGTTTTTT. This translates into CASSLMGGTNEKLFF.